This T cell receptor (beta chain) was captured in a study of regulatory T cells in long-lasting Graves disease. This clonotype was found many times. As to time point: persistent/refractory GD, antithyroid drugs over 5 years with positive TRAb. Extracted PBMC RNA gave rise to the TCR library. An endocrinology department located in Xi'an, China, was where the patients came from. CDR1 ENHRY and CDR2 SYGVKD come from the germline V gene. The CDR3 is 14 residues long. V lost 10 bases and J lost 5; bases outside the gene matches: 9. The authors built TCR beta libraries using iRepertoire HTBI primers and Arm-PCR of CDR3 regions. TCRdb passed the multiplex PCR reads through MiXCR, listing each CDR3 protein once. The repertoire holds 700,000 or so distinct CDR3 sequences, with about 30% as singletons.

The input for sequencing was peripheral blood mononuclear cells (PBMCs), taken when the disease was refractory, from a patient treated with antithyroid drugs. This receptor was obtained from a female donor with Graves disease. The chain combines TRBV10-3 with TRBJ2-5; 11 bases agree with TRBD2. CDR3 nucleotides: TGTGCCACGACTACTAGCGGGAGTTGGGAGACCCAGTACTTC. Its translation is CATTTSGSWETQYF.